The 23 T cell receptor beta chains in this list originate from one sample, sequenced in a study of T cell repertoires in cytomegalovirus infection. TCRdb re-called the reads with MiXCR, one entry per CDR3 protein. The data contain fewer than 550,000 distinct CDR3 sequences, approximately 11% of them singletons. The sample taken for sequencing was PBMCs. The receptors originated from a human donor in good health (CMV status not recorded). Some clones in this sample may be carry-over from other donors' samples.

The rearrangement uses TRBV2 and TRBJ2-1; the D gene could be TRBD1 or TRBD2 (5 bases each). Germline V gene sequence: CDR1 SNHLY, CDR2 FYNNEI. Trimming shortened V by 4 bases and J by 2 bases, and 12 bases separated the two germline ends. CDR3 size: 15 residues. CDR3 amino acids: CASSVRRGPYNEQFF. CDR3 sequence (DNA): TGTGCCAGCAGTGTGCGCCGGGGCCCCTACAATGAGCAGTTCTTC.

The table lists this clonotype with many counts. The rearrangement uses TRBV11-2 and TRBJ2-2; D gene uncertain. This CDR3 spans 15 amino acids. Trimming left V 2 bases short and J 2 bases short, with 9 bases between. CDR1 is SGHAT and CDR2 is FQNNGV in the germline V gene. The CDR3 coding sequence is TGTGCCAGCAGCTTAAACCGGTTAAACACCGGGGAGCTGTTTTTT. Translated, it gives CASSLNRLNTGELFF.

Ten or more counts support this clonotype. The chain recombines TRBV7-9 with TRBJ1-6, with 8 nucleotides matching TRBD1. Germline trimming cut 8 bases from V and 9 bases from J; bases unmatched to any gene: 15. Germline loops: CDR1 SEHNR, CDR2 FQNEAQ (reference sequence). CDR3 length: 16 amino acids. CDR3 protein: CASGQTGEGIGSPLHF. The CDR3 nucleotides are TGTGCCAGCGGACAGACAGGGGAGGGGATCGGTTCACCCCTCCACTTT.

This clonotype has ten or more counts. V usage is TRBV11-2 and J usage is TRBJ2-1, with 13 bases matching TRBD2. This CDR3 has 16 residues. V lost 4 bases, J lost 5 bases, and 5 bases stayed unmatched. Germline CDR1 is SGHAT and CDR2 is FQNNGV. The CDR3 region has the DNA TGTGCCAGCAGCTCACGACTAGCGGGGGGAAACAATGAGCAGTTCTTC. This sequence encodes CASSSRLAGGNNEQFF.

On this clonotype itself: A much larger clone differs from this one at a single base, so this may be a read error. The chain is built from TRBV19 and TRBJ1-4, with 8 nucleotides matching TRBD1. The CDR3 has 18 residues. In germline, CDR1 is LNHDA, CDR2 SQIVND (reference sequence). The V and J ends lost 6 bases and 0 bases, in that order; junction bases with no gene match: 12. CDR3 coding DNA: TGTGCCAGTAGGATTTCTGGGACAGGCCTCGCAACTAATGAAAAACTGTTTTTT. Its translation is CASRISGTGLATNEKLFF.

This clonotype was seen only a few times. The CDR3 coding sequence is TGTGCCAGCAGCCCACGAGGGGAGGGCGAGCAGTACTTC. As protein: CASSPRGEGEQYF. This rearrangement joins TRBV3-1 to TRBJ2-7, with 7 nucleotides matching TRBD2. After removal of 4 bases from V and 6 bases from J, the junction contained 6 bases not matched to a gene. The CDR3 is 13 amino acids. Germline V gives CDR1 LGHDT, CDR2 YNNKEL (reference sequence).

This clonotype was counted ten times or more. V usage is TRBV7-9 and J usage is TRBJ2-5; unclear D gene. This CDR3 is 13 amino acids long. Germline V gives CDR1 SEHNR, CDR2 FQNEAQ (reference sequence). The V and J ends lost 3 bases and 3 bases respectively, with 8 bases between them. Here the CDR3 DNA reads TGTGCCAGCAGCTTCCCACAAGAAGAGACCCAGTACTTC. It yields the protein CASSFPQEETQYF.

This clonotype was detected many times. The chain recombines TRBV7-2 with TRBJ2-1, with 10 bases identical to TRBD2. Looked up from germline, CDR1 is SGHTA and CDR2 is FQGNSA. V lost 1 base and J lost 1; bases outside the gene matches: 1. The CDR3 is made up of 16 amino acids. CDR3 protein: CASSLGAGGSYNEQFF. As DNA, the CDR3 is TGTGCCAGCAGCTTAGGAGCGGGAGGGTCCTACAATGAGCAGTTCTTC.

This clonotype was counted a few times. V is TRBV12-5 and J is TRBJ1-5; D is possibly TRBD1 (6 bases). This CDR3 has 20 amino acids. V dropped 6 bases and J dropped 0 bases, with 27 bases sitting between them. The germline CDR1 and CDR2 sequences are LGHNT and FRNRAP. Here the CDR3 reads CASGLSTTAWDTDSNQPQHF. CDR3 in DNA: TGTGCTAGTGGCCTTTCGACAACCGCCTGGGACACCGATAGCAATCAGCCCCAGCATTTT.

This clonotype was found many times. This CDR3 is CASRTGRGLNQPQHF. The CDR3 region has the DNA TGTGCCAGCAGGACCGGACGGGGCCTCAATCAGCCCCAGCATTTT. V usage is TRBV27 and J usage is TRBJ1-5; TRBD1 might be the D (5 bases). Per germline, CDR1 MNHEY and CDR2 SMNVEV (reference sequence). CDR3 length equals 15 residues. Trimming left V 6 bases short and J 3 bases short, with 15 bases between.

Many counts were recorded for this clonotype. The CDR3 protein is CASSQSGLGEDTQYF. The CDR3 DNA sequence: TGTGCCAGCAGCCAATCGGGACTTGGGGAAGATACGCAGTATTTT. The chain carries TRBV7-3 and TRBJ2-3, with D tentatively TRBD2 (6 bases). The ends were cut back, 5 bases at V and 5 bases at J, with 17 bases in the middle. The CDR3 has 15 amino acids. Germline CDR1 reads SGHTA; CDR2 reads FQGTGA.

The CDR3 DNA is TGTGCCAGCAGGAAGACTAGCGGGAGCAATGAGCAGTTCTTC. The encoded protein is CASRKTSGSNEQFF. The chain employs TRBV2 and TRBJ2-1; 12 nucleotides agree with TRBD2. Germline-derived CDR1 and CDR2 are SNHLY and FYNNEI. Unmatched junction bases numbered 3, after V lost 6 bases and J lost 6 bases. The CDR3 is 14 amino acids.

Ten or more counts support this clonotype. This rearrangement joins TRBV7-9 to TRBJ2-5; the D gene could be TRBD1 or TRBD2 (5 bases each). The CDR3 sequence is 15 residues long. From germline, CDR1 is SEHNR and CDR2 FQNEAQ (reference sequence). Trimming pared 2 bases from V and 3 bases from J, leaving 13 bases between. The CDR3: CASSLLRGRKETQYF. CDR3 DNA sequence: TGTGCCAGCAGCTTACTGAGGGGCCGGAAAGAGACCCAGTACTTC.

The gene calls are TRBV20-1 and TRBJ2-4, with D perhaps assigned TRBD1 or TRBD2 (5 bases each). Germline loops: CDR1 DFQATT, CDR2 SNEGSKA (reference sequence). V was cut by 6 bases and J by 0 bases, with 12 bases left in between. CDR3 length equals 14 residues. The CDR3 DNA is TGCAGTGCCACCCGGGACCTAGCCAAAAACATTCAGTACTTC. This encodes CSATRDLAKNIQYF.

The chain joins TRBV2 to TRBJ1-4; tentatively, D is TRBD1 (6 bases). V gave up 7 bases and J gave up 8 bases, with 17 bases separating them. The CDR3 sequence is 14 residues long. Germline V gene data show CDR1 as SNHLY and CDR2 as FYNNEI. The CDR3 protein is CASNYRELGEKLFF. The DNA for the CDR3 is TGTGCCAGCAATTACAGGGAGCTGGGCGAAAAACTGTTTTTT.

This clonotype was counted only a few times. V and J are TRBV11-2 and TRBJ1-2; no clear D. Germline loops: CDR1 SGHAT, CDR2 FQNNGV. This CDR3 comprises 14 residues. The V end was cut by 5 bases, the J end by 4 bases, with 14 bases between. The CDR3 DNA follows: TGTGCCAGCAGCCTTACGGCGGGAAGCTATGGCTACACCTTC. Translating it yields CASSLTAGSYGYTF.

This clonotype appeared many times. The chain links TRBV7-3 to TRBJ2-7; TRBD1 aligns across 9 bases. V trimming: 5 bases; J trimming: 8 bases; junction bases outside the gene matches: 4. Per germline, CDR1 SGHTA and CDR2 FQGTGA. The CDR3 has 12 amino acids. The CDR3, as DNA: TGTGCCAGCAGCCCCGGGACAGGGAAGCAGTACTTC. This codes for CASSPGTGKQYF.

This clonotype came up many times. The chain combines TRBV5-1 with TRBJ2-7; D gene uncertain. The CDR3 sequence is 14 residues long. Germline values: CDR1 SGHRS, CDR2 YFSETQ. The V and J ends lost 1 base and 7 bases respectively, with 15 bases between them. The CDR3: CASSLLRSLGEQYF. CDR3 DNA sequence: TGCGCCAGCAGCTTGCTGCGTTCCCTTGGTGAGCAGTACTTC.

Ten or more counts support this clonotype. This rearrangement joins TRBV12-3 or TRBV12-4 to TRBJ1-5; 7 positions agree with TRBD1. V gave up 0 bases and J gave up 10 bases; unmatched junction bases: 3. The CDR3 runs 13 residues. CDR3 sequence (DNA): TGTGCCAGCAGTTTAGCCCGGGACAGACCCCAGCATTTT. Residues: CASSLARDRPQHF.

The V and J genes are TRBV5-1 and TRBJ2-3, with a weak D call TRBD1 (5 bases). The CDR3 consists of 14 residues. V lost 6 bases and J lost 3, with 14 bases in between. CDR1 and CDR2 (germline): SGHRS, YFSETQ. The DNA of the CDR3 is TGCGCCAGCATCCAGGGATATGGAACAGATACGCAGTATTTT. It yields the protein CASIQGYGTDTQYF.

This clonotype was observed many times. The chain combines TRBV5-1 with TRBJ2-2, with 14 bases that match TRBD2. V lost 2 bases and J lost 5; bases outside the gene matches: 14. CDR1 is SGHRS and CDR2 is YFSETQ in the germline V gene. The CDR3 extends over 20 amino acids. CDR3: CASSFKLTSGRARVTGELFF. CDR3 coding DNA: TGCGCCAGCAGCTTCAAACTGACTAGCGGGAGGGCCCGGGTGACCGGGGAGCTGTTTTTT.

The chain links TRBV4-1 to TRBJ2-5; 8 bases agree with TRBD2. Germline CDR1 MGHRA, CDR2 YSYEKL. V was pared by 2 bases and J by 7 bases, with 3 bases of the junction left unmatched. CDR3 length equals 13 residues. The CDR3 region has the DNA TGCGCCAGCAGCCAATCGGGACTAGGGACCCAGTACTTC. This gives the protein CASSQSGLGTQYF.

Only a few counts were recorded for this clonotype. This rearrangement joins TRBV29-1 to TRBJ2-4; D is uncertain. Looked up from germline, CDR1 is SQVTM and CDR2 is ANQGSEA. CDR3 size: 13 residues. V was shortened by 2 bases and J by 0 bases, with 5 bases between the two germline ends. Here the CDR3 DNA reads TGCAGCGTTGAAACGGGAGCCAAAAACATTCAGTACTTC. Its translation: CSVETGAKNIQYF.